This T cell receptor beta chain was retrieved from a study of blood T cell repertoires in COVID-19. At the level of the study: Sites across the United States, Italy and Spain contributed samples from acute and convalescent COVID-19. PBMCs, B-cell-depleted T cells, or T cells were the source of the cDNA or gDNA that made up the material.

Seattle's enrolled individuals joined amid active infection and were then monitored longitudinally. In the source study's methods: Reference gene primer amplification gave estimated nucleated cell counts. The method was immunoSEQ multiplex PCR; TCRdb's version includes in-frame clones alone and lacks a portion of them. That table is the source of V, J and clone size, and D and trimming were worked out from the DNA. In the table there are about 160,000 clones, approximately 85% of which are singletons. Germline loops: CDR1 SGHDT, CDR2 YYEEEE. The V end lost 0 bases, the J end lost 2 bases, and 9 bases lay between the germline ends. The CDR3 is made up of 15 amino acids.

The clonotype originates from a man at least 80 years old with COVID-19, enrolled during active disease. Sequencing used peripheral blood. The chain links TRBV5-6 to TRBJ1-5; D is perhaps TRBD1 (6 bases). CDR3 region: CASSLVQGRNQPQHF. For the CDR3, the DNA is TGTGCCAGCAGCTTGGTACAGGGCCGCAATCAGCCCCAGCATTTT.